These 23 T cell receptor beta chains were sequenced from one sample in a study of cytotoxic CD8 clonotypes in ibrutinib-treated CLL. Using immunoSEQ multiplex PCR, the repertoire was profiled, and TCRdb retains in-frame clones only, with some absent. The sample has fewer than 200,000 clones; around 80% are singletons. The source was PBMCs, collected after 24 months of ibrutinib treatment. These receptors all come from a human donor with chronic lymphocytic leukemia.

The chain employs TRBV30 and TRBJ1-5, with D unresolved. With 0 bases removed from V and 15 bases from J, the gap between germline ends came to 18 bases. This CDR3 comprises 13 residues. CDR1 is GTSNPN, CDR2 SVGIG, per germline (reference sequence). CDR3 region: CAWSVRLEAERHF. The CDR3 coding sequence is TGTGCCTGGAGTGTACGTCTCGAGGCGGAGCGGCATTTT.

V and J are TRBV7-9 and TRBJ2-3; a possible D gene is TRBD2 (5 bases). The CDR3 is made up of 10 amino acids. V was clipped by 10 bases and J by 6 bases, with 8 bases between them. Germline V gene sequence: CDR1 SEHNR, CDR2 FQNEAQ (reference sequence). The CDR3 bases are TGTGCCACCCGCGGGGATACGCAGTATTTT. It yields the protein CATRGDTQYF.

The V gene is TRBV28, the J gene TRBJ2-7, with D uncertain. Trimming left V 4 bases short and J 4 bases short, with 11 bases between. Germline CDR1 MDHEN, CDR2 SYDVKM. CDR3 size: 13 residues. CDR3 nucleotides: TGTGCCAGCAGTTCCAATGGACCATACGAGCAGTACTTC. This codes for CASSSNGPYEQYF.

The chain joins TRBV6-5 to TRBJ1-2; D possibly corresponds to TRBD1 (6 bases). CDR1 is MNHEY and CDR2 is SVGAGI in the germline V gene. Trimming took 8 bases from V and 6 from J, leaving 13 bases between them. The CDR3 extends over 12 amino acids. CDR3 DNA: TGTGCCAGCGGCAGGGGAAGGAATGGCTACACCTTC. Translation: CASGRGRNGYTF.

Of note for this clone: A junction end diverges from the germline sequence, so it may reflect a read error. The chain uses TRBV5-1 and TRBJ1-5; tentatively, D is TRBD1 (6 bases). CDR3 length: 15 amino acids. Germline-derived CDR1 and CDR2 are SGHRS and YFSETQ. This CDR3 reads CASSLGWGARQPQHF. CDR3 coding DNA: TGTGCCAGCAGCCTGGGCTGGGGGGCAAGACAGCCCCAGCATTTT.

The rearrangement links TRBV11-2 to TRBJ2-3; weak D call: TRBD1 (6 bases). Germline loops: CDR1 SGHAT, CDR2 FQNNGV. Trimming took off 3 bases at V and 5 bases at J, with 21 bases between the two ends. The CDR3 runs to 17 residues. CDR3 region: CASSFQGPLGRRDTQYF. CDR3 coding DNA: TGTGCCAGCAGCTTCCAGGGGCCCCTAGGGCGGAGAGATACGCAGTATTTT.

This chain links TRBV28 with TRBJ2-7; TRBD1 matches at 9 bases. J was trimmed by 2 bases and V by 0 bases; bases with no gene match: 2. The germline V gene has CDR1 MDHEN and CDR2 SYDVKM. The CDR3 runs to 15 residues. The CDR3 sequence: CASSLWDRGPYEQYF. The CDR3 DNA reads TGTGCCAGCAGTTTATGGGACAGGGGCCCCTACGAGCAGTACTTC. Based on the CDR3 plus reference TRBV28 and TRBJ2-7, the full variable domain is DVKVTQSSRYLVKRTGEKVFLECVQDMDHENMFWYRQDPGLGLRLIYFSYDVKMKEKGDIPEGYSVSREKKERFSLILESASTNQTSMYLCASSLWDRGPYEQYFGPGTRLTVT.

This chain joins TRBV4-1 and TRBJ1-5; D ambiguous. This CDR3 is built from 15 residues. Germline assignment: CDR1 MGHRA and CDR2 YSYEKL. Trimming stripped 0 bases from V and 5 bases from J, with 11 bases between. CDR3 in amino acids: CASSQDERRDQPQHF. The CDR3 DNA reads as TGCGCCAGCAGCCAAGATGAGAGGCGGGATCAGCCCCAGCATTTT.

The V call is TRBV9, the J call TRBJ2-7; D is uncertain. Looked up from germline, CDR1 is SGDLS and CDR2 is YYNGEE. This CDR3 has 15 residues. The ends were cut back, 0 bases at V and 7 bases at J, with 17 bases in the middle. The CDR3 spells CASSVVQSPIGEQYF. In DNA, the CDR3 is TGTGCCAGCAGCGTAGTTCAGTCCCCGATAGGGGAGCAGTACTTC.

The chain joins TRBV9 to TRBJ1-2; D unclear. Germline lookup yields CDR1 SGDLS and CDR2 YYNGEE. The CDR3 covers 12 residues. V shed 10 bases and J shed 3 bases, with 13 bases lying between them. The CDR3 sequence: CASARQDYGYTF. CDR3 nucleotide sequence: TGTGCCTCGGCCCGCCAGGACTATGGCTACACCTTC.

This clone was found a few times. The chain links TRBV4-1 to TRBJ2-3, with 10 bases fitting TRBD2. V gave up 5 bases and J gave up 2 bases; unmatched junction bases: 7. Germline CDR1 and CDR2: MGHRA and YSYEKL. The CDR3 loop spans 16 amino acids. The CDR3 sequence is CASSGASGGLTDTQYF. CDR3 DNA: TGCGCCAGCAGCGGGGCTAGCGGGGGCCTCACAGATACGCAGTATTTT.

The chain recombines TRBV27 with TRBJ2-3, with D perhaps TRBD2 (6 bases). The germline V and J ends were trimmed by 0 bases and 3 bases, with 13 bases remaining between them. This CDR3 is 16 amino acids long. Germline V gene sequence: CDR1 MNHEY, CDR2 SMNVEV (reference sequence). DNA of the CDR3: TGTGCCAGCAGTTTATCCGGGGGAGGTATGACAGATACGCAGTATTTT. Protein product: CASSLSGGGMTDTQYF.

CDR3 in DNA: TGTGCCTGGAGTGTACGGCGGACCGCTCTCTCCTACAATGAGCAGTTCTTC. This encodes CAWSVRRTALSYNEQFF. The chain links TRBV30 to TRBJ2-1; D ambiguous. Germline V gene sequence: CDR1 GTSNPN, CDR2 SVGIG (reference sequence). Trimming left V 0 bases short and J 0 bases short, with 15 bases between. The CDR3 is 17 amino acids.

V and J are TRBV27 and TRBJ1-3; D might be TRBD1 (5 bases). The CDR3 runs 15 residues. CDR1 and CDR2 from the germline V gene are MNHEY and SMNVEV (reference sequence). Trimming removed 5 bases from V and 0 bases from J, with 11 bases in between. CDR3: CASSRKGFSGNTIYF. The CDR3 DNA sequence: TGTGCCAGCAGTCGGAAGGGGTTCTCTGGAAACACCATATATTTT.

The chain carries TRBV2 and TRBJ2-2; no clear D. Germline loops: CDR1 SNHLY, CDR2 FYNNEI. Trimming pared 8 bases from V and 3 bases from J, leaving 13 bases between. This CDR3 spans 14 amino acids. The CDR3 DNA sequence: TGTGCCAGCGGGGTCTTATTGCACACCGGGGAGCTGTTTTTT. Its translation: CASGVLLHTGELFF.

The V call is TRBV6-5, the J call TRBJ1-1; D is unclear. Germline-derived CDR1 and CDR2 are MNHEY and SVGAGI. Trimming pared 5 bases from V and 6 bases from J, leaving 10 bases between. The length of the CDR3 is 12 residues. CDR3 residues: CASSVGESEAFF. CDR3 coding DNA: TGTGCCAGCAGTGTCGGCGAGTCTGAAGCTTTCTTT.

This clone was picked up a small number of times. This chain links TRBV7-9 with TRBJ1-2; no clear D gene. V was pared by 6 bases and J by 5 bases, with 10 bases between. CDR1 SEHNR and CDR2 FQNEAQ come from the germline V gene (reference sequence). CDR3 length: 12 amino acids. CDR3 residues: CASSPSGYGYTF. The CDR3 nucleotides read TGTGCCAGCAGTCCCTCGGGGTATGGCTACACCTTC.

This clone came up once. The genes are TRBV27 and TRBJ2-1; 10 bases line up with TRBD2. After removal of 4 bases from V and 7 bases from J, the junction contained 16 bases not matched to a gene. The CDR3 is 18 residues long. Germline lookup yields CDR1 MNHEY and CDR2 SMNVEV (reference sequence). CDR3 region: CASSYLNPSGSPGNEQFF. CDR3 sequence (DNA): TGTGCCAGCAGTTACCTTAACCCTAGCGGGAGTCCGGGGAATGAGCAGTTCTTC.

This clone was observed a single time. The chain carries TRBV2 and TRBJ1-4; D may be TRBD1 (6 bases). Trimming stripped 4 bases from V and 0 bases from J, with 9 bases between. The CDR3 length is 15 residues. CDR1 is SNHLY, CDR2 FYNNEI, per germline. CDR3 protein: CASSGQGTTNEKLFF. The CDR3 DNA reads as TGTGCCAGCAGTGGTCAGGGGACAACTAATGAAAAACTGTTTTTT. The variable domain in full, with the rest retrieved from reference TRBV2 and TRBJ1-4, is EPEVTQTPSHQVTQMGQEVILRCVPISNHLYFYWYRQILGQKVEFLVSFYNNEISEKSEIFDDQFSVERPDGSNFTLKIRSTKLEDSAMYFCASSGQGTTNEKLFFGSGTQLSVL.

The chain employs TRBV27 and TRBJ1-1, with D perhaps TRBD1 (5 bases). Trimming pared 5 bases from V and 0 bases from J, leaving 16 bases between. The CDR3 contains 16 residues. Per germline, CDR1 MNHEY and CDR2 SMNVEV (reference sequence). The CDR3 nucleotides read TGTGCCAGCAGTCTTAGAATAGGGGTTATGAACACTGAAGCTTTCTTT. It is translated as CASSLRIGVMNTEAFF.

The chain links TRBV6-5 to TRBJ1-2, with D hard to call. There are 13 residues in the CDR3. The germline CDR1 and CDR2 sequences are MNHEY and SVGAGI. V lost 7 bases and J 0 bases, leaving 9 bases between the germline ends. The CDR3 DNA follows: TGTGCCAGCATCTATGGTCCTAACTATGGCTACACCTTC. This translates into CASIYGPNYGYTF.

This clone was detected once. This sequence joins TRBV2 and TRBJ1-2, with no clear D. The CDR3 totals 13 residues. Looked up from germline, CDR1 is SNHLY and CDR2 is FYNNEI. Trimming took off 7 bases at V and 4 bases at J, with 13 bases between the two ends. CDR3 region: CASIGSALYGYTF. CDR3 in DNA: TGTGCCAGCATAGGGTCTGCTCTCTATGGCTACACCTTC.

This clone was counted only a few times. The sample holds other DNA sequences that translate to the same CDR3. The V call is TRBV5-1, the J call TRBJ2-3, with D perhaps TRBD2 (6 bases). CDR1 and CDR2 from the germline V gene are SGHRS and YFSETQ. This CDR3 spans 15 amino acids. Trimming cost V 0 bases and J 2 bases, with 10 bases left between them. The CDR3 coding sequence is TGCGCCAGCAGCTTGGTTGGCGGGAACACAGATACGCAGTATTTT. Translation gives CASSLVGGNTDTQYF.